This is a list of T cell receptor beta chains from one sample in a study of blood T cell repertoires in COVID-19. Generated by immunoSEQ multiplex PCR, the TCRdb table keeps only in-frame clones and is missing some. The sample has 200,000 to 300,000 clones, 75% to 85% seen once; the top ten hold around 5.5%. Material: peripheral blood. These receptors were taken from a human donor in a cohort sampled during active COVID-19. The CDR3 runs from the conserved cysteine through the conserved F or W. The order of the fields is V gene, J gene, clone size, CDR3 length, D gene, CDR3 protein, CDR3 DNA. D genes are given only for firm matches. Where a row states a size, it is once, few, many or the class of an expanded clone; other rows omit it.

>TRBV5-1|TRBJ1-5|NA|14|NA
CASSLSGEGQPQHF
TGCGCCAGCAGCTTGTCGGGGGAGGGTCAACCCCAGCATTTT
>TRBV3-1/TRBV3-2|TRBJ2-1|NA|17|NA
CASSQGATGSIYNEQFF
TGTGCCAGCAGCCAAGGGGCCACAGGGTCGATATACAATGAGCAGTTCTTC
>TRBV18|TRBJ2-7|NA|16|TRBD1
CASSLNRDRETYEQYF
TGTGCCAGCTCACTTAATCGGGACAGGGAAACCTACGAGCAGTACTTC
>TRBV3-1/TRBV3-2|TRBJ2-3|once|15|TRBD2
CASSPTSGGGDTQYF
TGTGCCAGCAGCCCGACTAGCGGGGGCGGAGATACGCAGTATTTT
>TRBV18|TRBJ1-6|NA|14|NA
CASSPSSYNSPLHF
TGTGCCAGCTCACCTAGCTCCTATAATTCACCCCTCCACTTT
>TRBV5-4|TRBJ1-4|NA|15|NA
CASSSTRGINEKLFF
TGTGCCAGCAGCTCGACTCGGGGGATTAATGAAAAACTGTTTTTT
>TRBV11-2|TRBJ2-7|NA|15|TRBD2
CASSPGLADSYEQYF
TGTGCCAGCAGCCCCGGACTAGCGGACTCCTACGAGCAGTACTTC
>TRBV5-1|TRBJ2-5|many|15|TRBD1
CASSVGQGRGETQYF
TGCGCCAGCAGCGTCGGACAGGGGCGAGGAGAGACCCAGTACTTC
>TRBV29-1|TRBJ2-7|NA|11|NA
CSVPEGGEQYF
TGCAGCGTACCCGAGGGGGGGGAGCAGTACTTC
>TRBV19|TRBJ1-2|NA|13|NA
CASSPGGVYGYTF
TGTGCCAGTAGTCCTGGGGGGGTCTATGGCTACACCTTC
>TRBV7-9|TRBJ2-2|NA|14|NA
CASTSGGSTGELFF
TGTGCCAGCACCTCAGGCGGGTCGACCGGGGAGCTGTTTTTT
>TRBV5-5|TRBJ1-2|NA|16|NA
CASSRNAGEGIYGYTF
TGTGCCAGCAGTCGGAACGCGGGGGAGGGAATTTATGGCTACACCTTC
>TRBV14|TRBJ2-1|NA|14|NA
CASSQVTDYNEQFF
TGTGCCAGCAGCCAAGTAACAGACTACAATGAGCAGTTCTTC
>TRBV6-5|TRBJ2-1|NA|14|NA
CASKSGGADNEQFF
TGTGCCAGCAAGTCAGGCGGAGCGGACAATGAGCAGTTCTTC
>TRBV28|TRBJ2-1|NA|16|TRBD1
CASSLLQGAGYNEQFF
TGTGCCAGCAGTTTATTGCAGGGGGCGGGGTACAATGAGCAGTTCTTC
>TRBV15|TRBJ1-5|NA|15|NA
CATSRDVTTGQPQHF
TGTGCCACCAGCAGAGATGTGACAACTGGACAGCCCCAGCATTTT
>TRBV18|TRBJ1-1|NA|15|TRBD1
CASSLGQGMNTEAFF
TGTGCCAGCTCATTGGGACAGGGGATGAACACTGAAGCTTTCTTT
>TRBV19|TRBJ2-5|NA|11|NA
CASSLQETQYF
TGTGCCAGTAGCCTTCAAGAGACCCAGTACTTC
>TRBV9|TRBJ2-1|NA|15|TRBD2
CASSGGLATYNEQFF
TGTGCCAGCAGCGGGGGACTAGCGACCTACAATGAGCAGTTCTTC
>TRBV4-2|TRBJ1-2|NA|15|NA
CASSQEGDRDYGYTF
TGTGCCAGCAGCCAAGAGGGAGATAGGGACTATGGCTACACCTTC
>TRBV19|TRBJ2-1|NA|17|TRBD2
CASSPSFRGRAINEQFF
TGTGCCAGTAGTCCCTCGTTTAGAGGGAGGGCCATCAATGAGCAGTTCTTC
>TRBV28|TRBJ1-4|NA|16|TRBD1
CASSPRWTGLIEKLFF
TGTGCCAGCAGTCCCCGTTGGACAGGGCTTATTGAAAAACTGTTTTTT
>TRBV14|TRBJ2-1|NA|13|NA
CASSPASRDEQFF
TGTGCCAGCAGCCCGGCTAGCCGCGATGAGCAGTTCTTC
>TRBV27|TRBJ1-5|NA|13|NA
CASSGQDNQPQHF
TGTGCCAGCAGTGGGCAGGACAATCAGCCCCAGCATTTT
>TRBV2|TRBJ1-4|NA|13|TRBD1
CASSQGAAEKLFF
TGTGCCAGCAGTCAGGGGGCGGCTGAAAAACTGTTTTTT
>TRBV30|TRBJ1-1|NA|17|NA
CAWTTLRGSQSNTEAFF
TGTGCCTGGACCACTCTCAGGGGCAGTCAATCGAACACTGAAGCTTTCTTT
>TRBV10-3|TRBJ2-3|NA|12|NA
CAISVGTDTQYF
TGTGCCATCAGTGTCGGGACAGATACGCAGTATTTT
>TRBV9|TRBJ2-1|NA|15|TRBD2
CASSAREGLAGSQFF
TGTGCCAGCAGCGCCCGAGAGGGACTAGCGGGATCCCAGTTCTTC
>TRBV5-1|TRBJ1-2|few|13|NA
CASSFQGFDGYTF
TGCGCCAGCAGCTTCCAGGGTTTTGATGGCTACACCTTC
>TRBV29-1|TRBJ1-1|NA|13|TRBD1
CSEQGVLGTEAFF
TGCAGCGAGCAGGGGGTTTTGGGCACTGAAGCTTTCTTT
>TRBV24-1|TRBJ2-3|NA|12|NA
CATSGDGQTQYF
TGTGCCACCAGTGGGGACGGACAGACGCAGTATTTT
>TRBV28|TRBJ2-1|once|14|TRBD2
CASSLAGRYNEQFF
TGTGCCAGCAGCTTAGCGGGAAGGTACAATGAGCAGTTCTTC
>TRBV29-1|TRBJ1-5|NA|13|TRBD1
CSVGGTVDQPQHF
TGCAGCGTTGGTGGGACAGTAGATCAGCCCCAGCATTTT
>TRBV2|TRBJ2-3|NA|16|TRBD2
CASSKLPTGGPDTQYF
TGTGCCAGCAGTAAGCTCCCAACGGGAGGGCCGGATACGCAGTATTTT
>TRBV18|TRBJ1-3|NA|17|NA
CASSRREGGGSGNTIYF
TGTGCCAGCTCACGTCGGGAGGGAGGAGGATCTGGAAACACCATATATTTT
>TRBV10-3|TRBJ2-5|NA|12|NA
CAIGQPGETQYF
TGTGCCATCGGACAGCCGGGGGAGACCCAGTACTTC
>TRBV11-2|TRBJ2-7|NA|16|NA
CASSPIARHSSYEQYF
TGTGCCAGCAGCCCTATAGCGCGGCATTCCTCCTACGAGCAGTACTTC
>TRBV6-5|TRBJ2-7|NA|13|NA
CASSYATAYEQYF
TGTGCCAGCAGTTACGCGACAGCCTACGAGCAGTACTTC
>TRBV4-2|TRBJ2-7|NA|16|NA
CASSQGTAGNAYEQYF
TGTGCCAGCAGCCAAGGCACAGCGGGTAATGCCTACGAGCAGTACTTC
>TRBV11-3|TRBJ2-1|NA|15|TRBD2
CASSLGLAGSDEQFF
TGTGCCAGCAGCCTGGGACTAGCGGGGAGCGATGAGCAGTTCTTC
>TRBV27|TRBJ1-4|NA|14|TRBD1
CASSQQGTWEKLFF
TGTGCCAGCAGTCAACAGGGGACTTGGGAAAAACTGTTTTTT
>TRBV6-6|TRBJ2-7|NA|13|TRBD1
CASSYGTGNEQYF
TGTGCCAGCAGTTACGGGACAGGGAACGAGCAGTACTTC
>TRBV5-4|TRBJ2-1|NA|15|NA
CASSHGGKGFDEQFF
TGTGCCAGCAGCCACGGAGGGAAAGGGTTCGATGAGCAGTTCTTC
>TRBV5-1|TRBJ1-1|NA|15|NA
CASSLKQGWDTEAFF
TGCGCCAGCAGCTTGAAGCAGGGATGGGACACTGAAGCTTTCTTT
>TRBV2|TRBJ1-4|NA|14|NA
CASRDTSLFAVLFF
TGTGCCAGCCGGGACACCTCTCTCTTTGCGGTACTGTTTTTT
>TRBV19|TRBJ2-5|NA|15|TRBD2
CASSIGLAGVETQYF
TGTGCCAGTAGTATAGGACTAGCGGGAGTGGAGACCCAGTACTTC
>TRBV15|TRBJ2-7|NA|18|TRBD1
CATSRGVQETGVVSEQYF
TGTGCCACCAGCAGAGGCGTCCAGGAGACAGGGGTAGTTTCCGAGCAGTACTTC
>TRBV10-3|TRBJ2-2|NA|14|NA
CAIRRSNEAGELFF
TGTGCCATCAGGCGGTCGAATGAGGCCGGGGAGCTGTTTTTT
>TRBV10-2|TRBJ1-6|NA|12|NA
CASKLDSSPLHF
TGCGCCAGCAAATTAGACAGTTCACCCCTCCACTTT
>TRBV15|TRBJ1-4|NA|15|NA
CATSRPGIINEKLFF
TGTGCCACCAGCAGACCAGGGATCATTAATGAAAAACTGTTTTTT
>TRBV24-1|TRBJ2-5|NA|17|NA
CATSDLYRGGRGETQYF
TGTGCCACCAGTGATTTGTACAGGGGAGGTCGTGGAGAGACCCAGTACTTC
>TRBV5-1|TRBJ2-1|NA|16|TRBD2
CASSLAEASGSDEQFF
TGCGCCAGCAGCTTGGCCGAGGCTAGCGGGAGCGATGAGCAGTTCTTC
>TRBV5-1|TRBJ2-2|NA|17|TRBD2
CASSFLGLAENTGELFF
TGCGCCAGCAGCTTCCTGGGACTAGCGGAGAACACCGGGGAGCTGTTTTTT
>TRBV27|TRBJ2-7|many|15|TRBD2
CASSRLAGSYNEQYF
TGTGCCAGCAGTCGGTTAGCGGGGAGTTACAACGAGCAGTACTTC
>TRBV2|TRBJ1-6|NA|15|TRBD1
CASIGGQSYNSPLHF
TGTGCCAGCATCGGGGGACAGTCGTATAATTCACCCCTCCACTTT
>TRBV5-1|TRBJ2-5|NA|13|TRBD1
CASSLDRDETQYF
TGCGCCAGCAGCCTTGACAGGGATGAGACCCAGTACTTC
>TRBV15|TRBJ2-1|NA|17|TRBD2
CATSRDWVKGGNNEQFF
TGTGCCACCAGCAGAGATTGGGTTAAGGGAGGGAACAATGAGCAGTTCTTC